This record looks at one T cell receptor (beta chain) sequence and its context. The data originate from a study of blood T cell repertoires in COVID-19. Study-level information: Acute-phase and convalescent COVID-19 samples originated in the United States, Italy and Spain. Sources were T cells, B-cell-depleted T cells, or PBMCs; the material itself was cDNA or gDNA.

The CDR3 is 14 amino acids. V was pared by 4 bases and J by 7 bases, with 12 bases between. Germline CDR1 SGDLS, CDR2 YYNGEE. How the authors handled the data: Researchers report that nucleated cell counts were estimated from reference gene primer amplification. Sequencing was performed with immunoSEQ multiplex PCR; in TCRdb, only in-frame clones are kept and a portion is missing. V, J and clone size are taken as reported in that table, and D and trimming were inferred from the DNA itself. The table lists 200,000 or so clones, roughly nine tenths of them singletons. This chain connects TRBV9 to TRBJ1-6, with a weak D call TRBD1 (6 bases). This receptor was identified in a woman in her 50s with acute or convalescent COVID-19. What was sequenced was peripheral blood. CDR3: CASSPLQGNSPLHF. The CDR3 nucleotides read TGTGCCAGCAGCCCATTACAGGGCAATTCACCCCTCCACTTT.